This T cell receptor beta chain derives from a study of cytotoxic CD8 clonotypes in ibrutinib-treated CLL. Findings and limits, study-wide: There were differences in sampling times between sustained-remission and progressing patients.

This clone was recorded once. The antigen is unknown. Germline V gene sequence: CDR1 GTSNPN, CDR2 SVGIG (reference sequence). The germline V and J ends were trimmed by 1 base and 3 bases, with 10 bases remaining between them. The CDR3 loop spans 14 amino acids. The table came from immunoSEQ multiplex PCR; TCRdb's copy has only in-frame clones and leaves some out. The sample carries some 12,000 clones, around three quarters recorded once. This specimen was PBMCs, taken at disease progression, from a patient treated with ibrutinib. This chain links TRBV30 with TRBJ1-5, with D maybe TRBD1 (6 bases). This clonotype was obtained from a human donor with chronic lymphocytic leukemia. The CDR3 DNA follows: TGTGCCTGGAGTGCGCACAGGGTCAATCAGCCCCAGCATTTT. Translating gives CAWSAHRVNQPQHF.